This T cell receptor (beta chain) was identified during a study of CD8 T cells in ankylosing spondylitis. Study results and caveats: Within matched ankylosing spondylitis synovial fluid, disease-linked clones were reportedly significantly enriched. Past research had described some motif variants in reactive arthritis synovial fluid and blood. Characteristic of ankylosing spondylitis blood, it appeared, was a TCR beta motif comprising several highly homologous variants.

In its sample, this clonotype was seen many times. What it binds is unknown. The V gene lost 5 bases and the J gene lost 2 bases, with 11 bases spanning the gap. The CDR3 totals 14 residues. The V gene's germline CDR1 is MNHNS and CDR2 SASEGT. Quantitative molecular-barcoded 5'-RACE generated the TCR beta libraries. TCRdb reprocessed the 5' RACE reads with MiXCR, giving one entry per CDR3 protein. Of some 140,000 distinct CDR3 sequences in the sample, approximately 7.3% were seen once. This chain connects TRBV6-1 to TRBJ2-3; D is ambiguous. The clonotype comes from a female donor with ankylosing spondylitis or in good health (not recorded which). The sample was blood, either unsorted or a sorted T cell fraction (not recorded which). CDR3 nucleotides: TGTGCCAGCAGTCCAGTTGGGGACACAGATACGCAGTATTTT. Residues: CASSPVGDTDTQYF.